These 10 T cell receptor beta chains came from one sample sequenced in a study of PD-1 blockade in mismatch repair-deficient tumors. Method: immunoSEQ multiplex PCR; TCRdb's copy keeps in-frame clones and lacks some. Found here are around 38,000 clones, 79% of them singletons; the top ten hold under 25%. The specimen comprised peripheral blood, sampled 4 weeks after starting pembrolizumab. All receptors come from an adult with mismatch repair-deficient cancer.

The CDR3 DNA reads TGTGCCAGCAGCTCATTGGAAGTGGTGGAGACCCAGTACTTC. Its translation: CASSSLEVVETQYF. The genes are TRBV7-9 and TRBJ2-5; no definite D call. V dropped 4 bases and J dropped 5 bases, with 14 bases sitting between them. There are 14 residues in the CDR3. Germline-derived CDR1 and CDR2 are SEHNR and FQNEAQ (reference sequence).

The V and J genes are TRBV20-1 and TRBJ2-5; D unresolved. The V gene lost 5 bases and the J gene lost 8 bases, with 12 bases spanning the gap. The CDR3 totals 11 residues. Germline V gene data show CDR1 as DFQATT and CDR2 as SNEGSKA (reference sequence). The CDR3, as DNA: TGCAGTGCTTCGTGGGTTCGTACCCAGTACTTC. It encodes CSASWVRTQYF.

The V and J genes are TRBV11-2 and TRBJ2-3; tentative D call: TRBD2 (5 bases). There are 14 residues in the CDR3. V lost 5 bases and J lost 4, with 13 bases in between. In germline, CDR1 is SGHAT, CDR2 FQNNGV. This CDR3 reads CASSPDWGADTQYF. CDR3 bases: TGTGCCAGCAGCCCCGATTGGGGAGCAGATACGCAGTATTTT. The full variable domain, its missing parts supplied by reference TRBV11-2 and TRBJ2-3, is EAGVAQSPRYKIIEKRQSVAFWCNPISGHATLYWYQQILGQGPKLLIQFQNNGVVDDSQLPKDRFSAERLKGVDSTLKIQPAKLEDSAVYLCASSPDWGADTQYFGPGTRLTVL.

The chain has TRBV5-6 and TRBJ2-1; D perhaps matches TRBD2 (5 bases). This CDR3 spans 19 amino acids. V lost 3 bases, J lost 1 base, and 23 bases lay in between. Germline V gives CDR1 SGHDT, CDR2 YYEEEE. CDR3 nucleotide sequence: TGTGCCAGCAGCTCCCCTAGGAGGCGGGCCTACAATTCCTACAATGAGCAGTTCTTC. It translates to CASSSPRRRAYNSYNEQFF. Based on the CDR3 plus reference TRBV5-6 and TRBJ2-1, the full variable domain is DAGVTQSPTHLIKTRGQQVTLRCSPKSGHDTVSWYQQALGQGPQFIFQYYEEEERQRGNFPDRFSGHQFPNYSSELNVNALLLGDSALYLCASSSPRRRAYNSYNEQFFGPGTRLTVL.

The chain links TRBV27 to TRBJ2-7; 8 bases line up with TRBD1. CDR1 and CDR2 from the germline V gene are MNHEY and SMNVEV (reference sequence). This CDR3 has 14 amino acids. V was clipped by 0 bases and J by 4 bases; unmatched bases: 2. CDR3 DNA sequence: TGTGCCAGCAGTTTATCCACAGGGGGTTACGAGCAGTACTTC. Its translation is CASSLSTGGYEQYF.

The chain employs TRBV30 and TRBJ2-1; 11 bases fit TRBD1. Germline V gives CDR1 GTSNPN, CDR2 SVGIG (reference sequence). The CDR3 runs to 14 residues. V lost 3 bases to trimming and J lost 9 bases; unmatched junction nucleotides: 7. CDR3 sequence: CAWRRDRGFGEQFF. CDR3 coding DNA: TGTGCCTGGAGGCGGGACAGGGGGTTTGGTGAGCAGTTCTTC.

The chain uses TRBV2 and TRBJ1-4; D gene uncertain. With 7 bases removed from V and 5 bases from J, the gap between germline ends came to 11 bases. The germline V gene encodes CDR1 SNHLY and CDR2 FYNNEI. CDR3 size: 13 residues. The CDR3 region is CASNRDINEKLFF. CDR3 DNA sequence: TGTGCCAGCAACCGAGACATCAATGAAAAACTGTTTTTT.

This chain uses TRBV7-9 with TRBJ1-1, with TRBD1 matching 7 bases. The germline V gene encodes CDR1 SEHNR and CDR2 FQNEAQ (reference sequence). The CDR3 runs 14 residues. V was pared by 4 bases and J by 3 bases, with 5 bases of the junction left unmatched. The CDR3 spells CASSSWTGDTEAFF. CDR3 in DNA: TGTGCCAGCAGCTCCTGGACAGGAGACACTGAAGCTTTCTTT. The full variable domain, in which reference TRBV7-9 and TRBJ1-1 provide the parts outside the CDR3, is DTGVSQNPRHKITKRGQNVTFRCDPISEHNRLYWYRQTLGQGPEFLTYFQNEAQLEKSRLLSDRFSAERPKGSFSTLEIQRTEQGDSAMYLCASSSWTGDTEAFFGQGTRLTVV.

This chain connects TRBV9 to TRBJ2-5; TRBD2 agrees at 11 bases. The CDR3 runs to 14 residues. Germline V gene sequence: CDR1 SGDLS, CDR2 YYNGEE. Germline trimming cut 8 bases from V and 3 bases from J; bases unmatched to any gene: 6. The DNA of the CDR3 is TGTGCCAGTGGGAGGGGACTAGCGGAAGAGACCCAGTACTTC. It is translated as CASGRGLAEETQYF.

V gene TRBV29-1 combines with J gene TRBJ2-7, with 8 bases matching TRBD1. The CDR3 length is 14 residues. CDR1 SQVTM and CDR2 ANQGSEA come from the germline V gene. J was trimmed by 0 bases and V by 1 base; bases with no gene match: 2. The CDR3 DNA follows: TGCAGCGTTGAAGGACAGGGGAGCTCCTACGAGCAGTACTTC. It yields the protein CSVEGQGSSYEQYF.